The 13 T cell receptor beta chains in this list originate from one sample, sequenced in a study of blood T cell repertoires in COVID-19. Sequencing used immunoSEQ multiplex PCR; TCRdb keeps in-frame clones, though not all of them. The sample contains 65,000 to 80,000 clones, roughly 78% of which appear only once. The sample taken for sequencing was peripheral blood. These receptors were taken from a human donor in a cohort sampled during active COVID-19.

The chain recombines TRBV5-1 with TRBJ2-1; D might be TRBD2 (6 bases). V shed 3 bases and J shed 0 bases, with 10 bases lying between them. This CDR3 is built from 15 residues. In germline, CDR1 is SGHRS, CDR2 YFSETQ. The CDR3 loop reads CASSYGGSSYNEQFF. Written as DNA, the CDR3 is TGCGCCAGCAGCTACGGGGGTAGCTCCTACAATGAGCAGTTCTTC.

Here the CDR3 reads CASSQGATSGSYNEQFF. In DNA, the CDR3 is TGTGCCAGCAGCCAAGGGGCCACTAGCGGCTCCTACAATGAGCAGTTCTTC. The rearrangement uses TRBV4-2 and TRBJ2-1, with 8 bases aligning to TRBD2. The CDR3 loop spans 17 amino acids. The germline CDR1 and CDR2 sequences are LGHNA and YNFKEQ. The J segment lost 0 bases and the V segment lost 1 base, leaving 5 bases of the junction unmatched.

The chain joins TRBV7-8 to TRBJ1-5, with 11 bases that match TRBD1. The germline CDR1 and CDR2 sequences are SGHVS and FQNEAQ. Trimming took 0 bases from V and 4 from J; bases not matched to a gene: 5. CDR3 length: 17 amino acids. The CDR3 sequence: CASSLAPDRGRNQPQHF. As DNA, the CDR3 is TGTGCCAGCAGCTTAGCCCCGGACAGGGGGCGGAATCAGCCCCAGCATTTT.

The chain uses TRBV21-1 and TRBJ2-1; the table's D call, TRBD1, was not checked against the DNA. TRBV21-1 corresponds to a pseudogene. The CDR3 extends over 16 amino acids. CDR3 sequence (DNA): TGTGCCAGCAGCAAAAGGGGGACAGAAGACTACAATGAGCAGTTCTTC. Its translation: CASSKRGTEDYNEQFF.

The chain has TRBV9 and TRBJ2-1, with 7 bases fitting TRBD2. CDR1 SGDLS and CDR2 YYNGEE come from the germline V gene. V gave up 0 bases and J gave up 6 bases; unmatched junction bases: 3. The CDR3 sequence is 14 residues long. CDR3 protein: CASSVGTRFNEQFF. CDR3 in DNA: TGTGCCAGCAGCGTAGGGACTAGATTCAATGAGCAGTTCTTC.

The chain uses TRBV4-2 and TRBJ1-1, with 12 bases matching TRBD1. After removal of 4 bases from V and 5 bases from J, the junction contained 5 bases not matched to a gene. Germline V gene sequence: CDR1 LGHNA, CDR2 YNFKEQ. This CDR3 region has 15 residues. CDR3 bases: TGTGCCAGCAGCCCTCGGGACAGGGGGCAAACTGAAGCTTTCTTT. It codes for CASSPRDRGQTEAFF.

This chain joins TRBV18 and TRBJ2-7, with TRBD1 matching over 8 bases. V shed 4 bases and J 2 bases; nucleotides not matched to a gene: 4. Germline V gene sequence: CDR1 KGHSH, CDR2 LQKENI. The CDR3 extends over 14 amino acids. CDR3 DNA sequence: TGTGCCAGCTCACTTGGACAGGGAACCTACGAGCAGTACTTC. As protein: CASSLGQGTYEQYF.

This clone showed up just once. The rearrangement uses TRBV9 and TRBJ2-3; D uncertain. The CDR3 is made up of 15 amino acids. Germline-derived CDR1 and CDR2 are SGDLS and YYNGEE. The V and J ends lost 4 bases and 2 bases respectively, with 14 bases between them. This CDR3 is CASSLTQIDTDTQYF. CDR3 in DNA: TGTGCCAGCAGCCTTACTCAAATTGACACAGATACGCAGTATTTT.

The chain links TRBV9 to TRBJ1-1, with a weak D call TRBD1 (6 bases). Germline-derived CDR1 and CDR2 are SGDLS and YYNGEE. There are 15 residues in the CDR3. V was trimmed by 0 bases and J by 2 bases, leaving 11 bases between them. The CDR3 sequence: CASSVARTENTEAFF. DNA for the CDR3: TGTGCCAGCAGCGTAGCGAGGACAGAAAACACTGAAGCTTTCTTT.

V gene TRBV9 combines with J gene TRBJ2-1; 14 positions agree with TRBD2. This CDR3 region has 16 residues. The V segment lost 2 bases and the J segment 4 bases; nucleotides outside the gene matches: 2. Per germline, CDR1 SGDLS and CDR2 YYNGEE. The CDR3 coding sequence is TGTGCCAGCAGCGTTGGACTAGCGGGGGGATACAATGAGCAGTTCTTC. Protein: CASSVGLAGGYNEQFF. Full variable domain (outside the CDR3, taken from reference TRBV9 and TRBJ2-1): DSGVTQTPKHLITATGQRVTLRCSPRSGDLSVYWYQQSLDQGLQFLIQYYNGEERAKGNILERFSAQQFPDLHSELNLSSLELGDSALYFCASSVGLAGGYNEQFFGPGTRLTVL.

CDR3 DNA sequence: TGTGCCAGCAGTTCACCTCCGGGAGGGATCGACGAGCAGTACTTC. This gives the protein CASSSPPGGIDEQYF. This chain connects TRBV6-6 to TRBJ2-7; 8 bases align to TRBD2. Germline CDR1 and CDR2: MNHNY and SVGAGI (reference sequence). Trimming removed 4 bases from V and 5 bases from J; junction bases left unmatched: 10. The CDR3 is 15 amino acids.

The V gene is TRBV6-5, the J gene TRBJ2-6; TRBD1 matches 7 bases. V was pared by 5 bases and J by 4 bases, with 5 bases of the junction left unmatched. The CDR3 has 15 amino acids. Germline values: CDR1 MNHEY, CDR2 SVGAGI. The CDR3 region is CASSRQGVGANVLTF. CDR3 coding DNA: TGTGCCAGCAGTCGACAGGGAGTGGGGGCCAACGTCCTGACTTTC.

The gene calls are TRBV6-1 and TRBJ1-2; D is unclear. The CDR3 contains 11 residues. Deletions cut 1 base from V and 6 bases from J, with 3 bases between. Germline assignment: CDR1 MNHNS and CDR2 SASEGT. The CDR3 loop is CASSEVDGYTF. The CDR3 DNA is TGTGCCAGCAGTGAAGTCGATGGCTACACCTTC.